The rows below give T cell receptor beta chains drawn from one sample of a study of human T cells and chemical hapten exposure. A single record per CDR3 protein comes from TCRdb applying MiXCR to the 5' RACE reads. The sample lists about 140,000 distinct CDR3 sequences, around 4% seen once, with around 1.5% in the top ten. The origin of the receptors is a female donor in good health. Both conserved end residues are part of each CDR3. Each record gives: J gene, D gene, V gene, clone size, CDR3 DNA, CDR3 protein. A D gene is named only where the DNA matches it firmly. Some rows have no size entry. The others give once, few or many, or a class for an expanded clone.

J gene: TRBJ2-1
D gene: -
V gene: TRBV21-1
clone size: -
CDR3 DNA: TGTGCCAGCAGCTCCCACCCCAGCGAGACAGCTTACAATGAGCAGTTCTTC
CDR3 protein: CASSSHPSETAYNEQFF

J gene: TRBJ2-3
D gene: -
V gene: TRBV6-1
clone size: -
CDR3 DNA: TGTGCCAGCAGCGAACCGGGCCGCTCGGCAGATACGCAGTATTTT
CDR3 protein: CASSEPGRSADTQYF

J gene: TRBJ2-5
D gene: -
V gene: TRBV7-2
clone size: many
CDR3 DNA: TGTGCCAGCAGCTTATCGGGACGGGAAAAGACCCAGTACTTC
CDR3 protein: CASSLSGREKTQYF

J gene: TRBJ2-1
D gene: TRBD1
V gene: TRBV5-1
clone size: many
CDR3 DNA: TGCGCCAGCAGCTTGGGGGACAGGTTTTACAATGAGCAGTTCTTC
CDR3 protein: CASSLGDRFYNEQFF

J gene: TRBJ1-1
D gene: -
V gene: TRBV29-1
clone size: many
CDR3 DNA: TGCAGCGGTGGGGTTAGCTCGTCGAGTACTGAAGCTTTCTTT
CDR3 protein: CSGGVSSSSTEAFF

J gene: TRBJ2-7
D gene: -
V gene: TRBV7-7
clone size: many
CDR3 DNA: TGTGCCAGCAGCTTAAGAGCAGGGGAAGCTTACGAGCAGTACTTC
CDR3 protein: CASSLRAGEAYEQYF

J gene: TRBJ1-1
D gene: TRBD1
V gene: TRBV7-2
clone size: -
CDR3 DNA: TGTGCCAGCACCACTAGGTGGGGGACAGCGAACACTGAAGCTTTCTTT
CDR3 protein: CASTTRWGTANTEAFF

J gene: TRBJ1-1
D gene: -
V gene: TRBV5-1
clone size: many
CDR3 DNA: TGCGCCAGCAGCCTGAACACTCTAAACACTGAAGCTTTCTTT
CDR3 protein: CASSLNTLNTEAFF

J gene: TRBJ2-6
D gene: -
V gene: TRBV6-2/TRBV6-3
clone size: many
CDR3 DNA: TGTGCCAGCAGTTACGGGCACGGTAAGGGCTCTGGGGCCAACGTCCTGACTTTC
CDR3 protein: CASSYGHGKGSGANVLTF

J gene: TRBJ2-7
D gene: -
V gene: TRBV5-1
clone size: few
CDR3 DNA: TGCGCCAGCAGCTCCGGGACTGCCACCTACGAGCAGTACTTC
CDR3 protein: CASSSGTATYEQYF

J gene: TRBJ2-5
D gene: TRBD2
V gene: TRBV7-9
clone size: -
CDR3 DNA: TGTGCCAGCAGTTATAGCGGGGGTCAAGAGACCCAGTACTTC
CDR3 protein: CASSYSGGQETQYF

J gene: TRBJ2-3
D gene: -
V gene: TRBV20-1
clone size: many
CDR3 DNA: TGCAGCCTTCCGGGACCGTCTCTCACAGATACGCAGTATTTT
CDR3 protein: CSLPGPSLTDTQYF

J gene: TRBJ2-4
D gene: -
V gene: TRBV7-8
clone size: -
CDR3 DNA: TGTGCCAGCAGCTTAGGCCTGCTTATAGCCAAAAACATTCAGTACTTC
CDR3 protein: CASSLGLLIAKNIQYF

J gene: TRBJ1-2
D gene: TRBD1
V gene: TRBV7-8
clone size: many
CDR3 DNA: TGTGCCAGCAGCTTAGTGAGGACAGGGTATTTCGGCTACACCTTC
CDR3 protein: CASSLVRTGYFGYTF

J gene: TRBJ1-2
D gene: TRBD1
V gene: TRBV2
clone size: -
CDR3 DNA: TGTGCCAGCAGTGAAGCAGGGGGCCCCCATGGCTACACCTTC
CDR3 protein: CASSEAGGPHGYTF

J gene: TRBJ2-7
D gene: -
V gene: TRBV20-1
clone size: many
CDR3 DNA: TGCAGTGCTAGTATACCACCCTACGAGCAGTACTTC
CDR3 protein: CSASIPPYEQYF

J gene: TRBJ1-2
D gene: -
V gene: TRBV12-3/TRBV12-4
clone size: many
CDR3 DNA: TGTGCTGTTAGGAACAGGGACTATGGCTACACCTTC
CDR3 protein: CAVRNRDYGYTF

J gene: TRBJ2-3
D gene: -
V gene: TRBV7-9
clone size: once
CDR3 DNA: -
CDR3 protein: CASSFGPGDHTQYF

J gene: TRBJ1-3
D gene: -
V gene: TRBV18
clone size: many
CDR3 DNA: TGTGCCAGCTCTTCGATCCAGGGTTCTGGAAACACCATATATTTT
CDR3 protein: CASSSIQGSGNTIYF

J gene: TRBJ1-3
D gene: -
V gene: TRBV12-3/TRBV12-4
clone size: many
CDR3 DNA: TGTGCCAGCAGTCCCCGGTGGGATACTTCTGGAAACACCATATATTTT
CDR3 protein: CASSPRWDTSGNTIYF

J gene: TRBJ1-2
D gene: -
V gene: TRBV10-2
clone size: many
CDR3 DNA: TGCGCCAGCGGGGTTGGACGGGCTAACTATGGCTACACCTTC
CDR3 protein: CASGVGRANYGYTF

J gene: TRBJ2-4
D gene: -
V gene: TRBV20-1
clone size: many
CDR3 DNA: TGCAGTGCTACCGAGGACAGCCAGGGAAACATTCAGTACTTC
CDR3 protein: CSATEDSQGNIQYF

J gene: TRBJ1-2
D gene: -
V gene: TRBV7-2
clone size: many
CDR3 DNA: TGTGCCAGCAGACCTGGCTCAGTGGCCTATGGCTACACCTTC
CDR3 protein: CASRPGSVAYGYTF

J gene: TRBJ1-1
D gene: TRBD1
V gene: TRBV12-3/TRBV12-4
clone size: many
CDR3 DNA: TGTGCCAGCAGTTCGAGGACAGGGATGAGGTACGCTTTGGTCACTGAAGCTTTCTTT
CDR3 protein: CASSSRTGMRYALVTEAFF

J gene: TRBJ1-5
D gene: -
V gene: TRBV6-2/TRBV6-3
clone size: many
CDR3 DNA: TGTGCCAGCACCGAACGGGACCCCCCTTCTATTAGCAATCAGCCCCAGCATTTT
CDR3 protein: CASTERDPPSISNQPQHF

J gene: TRBJ1-5
D gene: -
V gene: TRBV4-2
clone size: -
CDR3 DNA: TGTGTCAGCAGCCCTCTCAGCAGGGCGGGACAGCCCCAGCATTTT
CDR3 protein: CVSSPLSRAGQPQHF